These 10 T cell receptor beta chains originate from one sample sequenced in a study of T cell responses to AZD1222 COVID-19 vaccine. The protocol was immunoSEQ multiplex PCR, while the TCRdb copy is restricted to in-frame clones and leaves out a portion. The repertoire holds roughly 96,000 clones, with over 75% as singletons. The source material was peripheral blood, sampled on day 0 of AZD1222 vaccination. These receptors were obtained from an adult in good health.

A note on this clone: An end of the junction differs from the germline gene, which may be a read error. The rearrangement joins TRBV18 to TRBJ2-7; D unresolved. The germline gives CDR1 KGHSH, CDR2 LQKENI. The CDR3 extends over 12 amino acids. CDR3 amino acids: CASSPQESKRRF. The CDR3 DNA is TGTGCCAGCTCACCCCAGGAATCAAAACGACGCTTC.

The gene calls are TRBV9 and TRBJ1-3, with no clear D. Trimming pared 5 bases from V and 0 bases from J, leaving 12 bases between. The CDR3 extends over 15 amino acids. Germline V gene lookup returns CDR1 SGDLS and CDR2 YYNGEE. This chain's CDR3 is CASSTNGDSGNTIYF. Written as DNA, the CDR3 is TGTGCCAGCAGTACCAATGGTGACTCTGGAAACACCATATATTTT.

The count of this clone is one. The chain employs TRBV20-1 and TRBJ2-5, with 15 nucleotides matching TRBD2. Losses at the gene ends were 3 bases for V and 4 bases for J; bases not matched to a gene: 6. Germline CDR1 and CDR2: DFQATT and SNEGSKA (reference sequence). The CDR3 sequence is 16 residues long. The CDR3 here is CSASRGLAGGGETQYF. The CDR3 DNA follows: TGCAGTGCTAGTAGGGGACTAGCGGGAGGTGGAGAGACCCAGTACTTC.

J is TRBJ2-1 and V is TRBV4-1, with D possibly matching TRBD1 (5 bases). Germline V lookup: CDR1 MGHRA, CDR2 YSYEKL. The V end was cut by 4 bases, the J end by 8 bases, with 15 bases between. The CDR3 has 14 residues. The CDR3 DNA follows: TGCGCCAGCAGCCTCAGGGTATTATTCGATGAGCAGTTCTTC. Residues: CASSLRVLFDEQFF.

This rearrangement joins TRBV6-5 to TRBJ2-7; 9 bases align to TRBD1. Per the germline V gene, CDR1 is MNHEY and CDR2 is SVGAGI. CDR3 size: 14 residues. After removal of 8 bases from V and 5 bases from J, the junction contained 10 bases not matched to a gene. The CDR3 sequence: CASGARTGVDEQYF. In nucleotides, the CDR3 is TGTGCCAGCGGCGCCCGGACAGGGGTTGACGAGCAGTACTTC.

The chain joins TRBV5-8 to TRBJ2-2, with 9 nucleotides matching TRBD1. CDR1 SGHTS and CDR2 YDEGEE come from the germline V gene. Trimming at V came to 4 bases and at J to 5 bases, leaving 9 bases not matched to a gene. This CDR3 has 16 residues. In DNA form, the CDR3 reads TGTGCCAGCAGCCCCCCCCGGACAGGGGTGACCGGGGAGCTGTTTTTT. Protein sequence: CASSPPRTGVTGELFF.

The CDR3 reads CASSTPYGRLAYEQYF. CDR3 coding DNA: TGTGCCAGCAGTACGCCTTACGGGAGACTAGCTTACGAGCAGTACTTC. V and J are TRBV6-2 or TRBV6-3 and TRBJ2-7; 7 bases agree with TRBD2. CDR1 and CDR2 (germline): MNHEY, SVGEGT. The ends lost 5 bases at V and 4 bases at J; junction bases unmatched: 14. The CDR3 is made up of 16 amino acids.

This chain connects TRBV10-3 to TRBJ2-7, with 8 bases aligning to TRBD2. The V gene's germline CDR1 is ENHRY and CDR2 SYGVKD. V was clipped by 4 bases and J by 1 base; unmatched bases: 3. The CDR3 loop spans 14 amino acids. CDR3 region: CAISAGGRSYEQYF. The CDR3 nucleotides are TGTGCCATCAGTGCTGGCGGGAGGTCCTACGAGCAGTACTTC.

The chain links TRBV7-8 to TRBJ2-7; the D gene is possibly TRBD2 (5 bases). V shed 2 bases and J shed 0 bases, with 11 bases lying between them. Germline values: CDR1 SGHVS, CDR2 FQNEAQ. There are 15 residues in the CDR3. The CDR3 region is CASSLFGGTSYEQYF. In DNA, the CDR3 is TGTGCCAGCAGCTTATTCGGAGGAACCTCCTACGAGCAGTACTTC.

This clone appeared once. The chain joins TRBV4-2 to TRBJ2-1; 8 bases align to TRBD2. Germline CDR1 reads LGHNA; CDR2 reads YNFKEQ. V was clipped by 1 base and J by 7 bases; unmatched bases: 9. This CDR3 has 16 residues. The CDR3 reads CASSQGAGERPNEQFF. CDR3 sequence (DNA): TGTGCCAGCAGCCAAGGAGCGGGAGAAAGACCGAATGAGCAGTTCTTC.